This is a list of T cell receptor beta chains from one sample in a study of cytomegalovirus exposure and HLA in healthy donors. The table came from immunoSEQ multiplex PCR; TCRdb's copy has only in-frame clones and leaves some out. The sample lists fewer than 200,000 clones, around 82% seen once, with roughly 1.5% in the top ten. Material for sequencing was PBMCs. All receptors come from a male donor in good health and CMV-seronegative. The CDR3 runs from the conserved cysteine through the conserved F or W. A D gene is named only where the DNA matches it firmly. Part of the rows lack a size; the others show once, few, many or a class for expanded clones.

>TRBJ1-5|TRBV28|NA|NA
TGTGCCAGCAGTGGGGGGACCGGGACGGGATTT
CASSGGTGTGF
>TRBJ1-5|TRBV5-8|NA|few
TGTGCCAGCAGTTCGGACACCCGCAATCAGCCCCAGCATTTT
CASSSDTRNQPQHF
>TRBJ2-5|TRBV19|NA|NA
TGTGCCAGTAGTGCATTGCGGCGAGGCTCACAAGAGACCCAGTACTTC
CASSALRRGSQETQYF
>TRBJ1-1|TRBV6-1|NA|few
TGTGCCAGCAGTGAAGCGGCAATAGGGAGGACTGAAGCTTTCTTT
CASSEAAIGRTEAFF
>TRBJ2-1|TRBV7-3|TRBD2|NA
TGTGCCAGCAGCTCCAAGGGACTAGCGGGAGGGGCCCCCTACAATGAGCAGTTCTTC
CASSSKGLAGGAPYNEQFF
>TRBJ1-1|TRBV10-3|TRBD1|NA
TGTGCCATCAGACTAGACAGGGGCCACACTGAAGCTTTCTTT
CAIRLDRGHTEAFF
>TRBJ2-1|TRBV11-2|TRBD2|NA
TGTGCCAGCAGCTTAGTTCTAGCGGGCGCCTCCTCCTACAATGAGCAGTTCTTC
CASSLVLAGASSYNEQFF
>TRBJ1-1|TRBV5-1|TRBD1|NA
TGCGCCAGCAGTATTCAGGGGGCCGGCACTGAAGCTTTCTTT
CASSIQGAGTEAFF
>TRBJ2-7|TRBV29-1|TRBD2|NA
TGCAGCGTTGCTAGCGGGGCCTACGAGCAGTACTTC
CSVASGAYEQYF
>TRBJ1-1|TRBV5-1|NA|once
TGCGCCAGCAGCTTTTCGCATCAGGGGTCGGGTGAAGCTTTCTTT
CASSFSHQGSGEAFF
>TRBJ1-1|TRBV29-1|NA|NA
TGCAGCGAAAGCCCGACAGCGAACACTGAAGCTTTCTTT
CSESPTANTEAFF
>TRBJ2-1|TRBV7-6|NA|NA
TGTGCCAGCAGCTTTCCGGGCAATGAGCAGTTCTTC
CASSFPGNEQFF
>TRBJ2-5|TRBV11-2|NA|NA
TGTGCCAGCAGCTTATTTTTGGCTGAAGAGACCCAGTACTTC
CASSLFLAEETQYF
>TRBJ1-1|TRBV5-1|NA|NA
TGCGCCAGCAGCTTGGCCAGGGCTAACACTGAAGCTTTCTTT
CASSLARANTEAFF
>TRBJ1-5|TRBV7-6|TRBD1|NA
TGTGCCAGCCTGGACAGGTTTAATCAGCCCCAGCATTTT
CASLDRFNQPQHF
>TRBJ1-1|TRBV19|NA|once
TGTGCCAGTAGTGCCACCCTTTTAGTTATTCGGGAAGCTTTCTTT
CASSATLLVIREAFF
>TRBJ1-5|TRBV5-4|TRBD1|few
TGTGCCAGCAGCATAGGACAGGGCAATCAGCCCCAGCATTTT
CASSIGQGNQPQHF
>TRBJ2-4|TRBV5-1|NA|NA
TGCGCCAGCAGTCCCATATCCTCCAGTTCGTACACCAAAAACATTCAGTACTTC
CASSPISSSSYTKNIQYF
>TRBJ2-7|TRBV28|NA|NA
TGTGCCAGCAGTGACCATAGTGCGGGGGAGCAGTACTTC
CASSDHSAGEQYF
>TRBJ2-2|TRBV7-7|TRBD1|NA
TGTGCCAGCAGCCCTGGACAGGGCCCCGCCGGGGAGCTGTTTTTT
CASSPGQGPAGELFF
>TRBJ2-7|TRBV6-6|TRBD2|NA
TGTGCCAGCACGGGGACTAGCCTTAACGAGCAGTACTTC
CASTGTSLNEQYF
>TRBJ2-7|TRBV7-2|TRBD1|NA
TGTGCCAGTGGGGTACAGGGGGCGCCCGAGCAGTACTTC
CASGVQGAPEQYF
>TRBJ2-2|TRBV27|NA|few
TGTGCCAGCAGTTTATTGTTTTCCAGGAACACCGGGGAGCTGTTTTTT
CASSLLFSRNTGELFF
>TRBJ1-1|TRBV10-3|NA|NA
TGTGCCATCCAGGGGCTGAACACTGAAGCTTTCTTT
CAIQGLNTEAFF
>TRBJ1-6|TRBV19|NA|few
TGTGCCAGTAGTACAACCCCGGGACACCGAGAGTCACCCCTCCACTTT
CASSTTPGHRESPLHF
>TRBJ2-2|TRBV28|TRBD1|NA
TGTGCCAGCCTGACAGGGGGAACCGGGGAGCTGTTTTTT
CASLTGGTGELFF
>TRBJ2-4|TRBV2|TRBD1|NA
TGTGCCAGCAGTGAAGCGCTTCGGGACAGGGGGTACTTC
CASSEALRDRGYF
>TRBJ2-7|TRBV4-3|NA|NA
TGCGCCAGCAGCCAAGGGTCGGGAGTACCCTACGAGCAGTACTTC
CASSQGSGVPYEQYF
>TRBJ1-1|TRBV28|NA|NA
TGTGCCAGTAGACTGGGAGCGGCGGGCCAGGCTTTCTTT
CASRLGAAGQAFF
>TRBJ1-6|TRBV18|NA|once
TGTGCCAGCTCACCTAACGAGGCCAGCCTAAATTCACCCCTCCACTTT
CASSPNEASLNSPLHF
>TRBJ2-5|TRBV4-1|TRBD2|once
TGCGCCAGCAGCCAAGATAGTGGGGGACTAGCGGCGATTCAAGAGACCCAGTACTTC
CASSQDSGGLAAIQETQYF
>TRBJ2-3|TRBV6-4|NA|NA
TGTGCCAGCAGCAAGGGGGTTAGCACAGATACGCAGTATTTT
CASSKGVSTDTQYF
>TRBJ1-1|TRBV10-3|NA|NA
TGTGCCATCAGTCTGGAGGGGCTAGGCACTGAAGCTTTCTTT
CAISLEGLGTEAFF
>TRBJ1-2|TRBV28|NA|once
TGTGCCAGCAGTTTCGGGGAAAACTATGGCTACACCTTC
CASSFGENYGYTF
>TRBJ2-5|TRBV7-2|TRBD2|NA
TGTGCCAGCAGCTCCACCAGCGGGAGGGCGAGGGAGACCCAGTACTTC
CASSSTSGRARETQYF
>TRBJ2-3|TRBV19|TRBD2|NA
TGTGCCAGTACCCTCGGAGCGGGAGGGCAAGATACGCAGTATTTT
CASTLGAGGQDTQYF
>TRBJ2-7|TRBV28|TRBD2|few
TGTGCCAGCAGTTTGTGGGGGACTAGCGGGAGCTACGAGCAGTACTTC
CASSLWGTSGSYEQYF
>TRBJ1-2|TRBV10-1|NA|NA
TGCCCCCCGTCCCAGGGCCTACGCGGCTACACCTTC
CPPSQGLRGYTF
>TRBJ2-7|TRBV10-1|NA|NA
TGCGCCAGCAGTGAGTCGATGCGGGAACTTTCTGGCGAGCAGTACTTC
CASSESMRELSGEQYF
>TRBJ2-3|TRBV2|TRBD1|few
TGTGCCAGCAGCCCGGACAGGTTTTCTAGCACAGATACGCAGTATTTT
CASSPDRFSSTDTQYF
>TRBJ2-3|TRBV2|NA|once
TGTGCCAGATCCGGCGCGGGGAGTTCAGATACGCAGTATTTT
CARSGAGSSDTQYF
>TRBJ2-5|TRBV6-1|TRBD1|NA
TGTGCCAGCAGTGCCACCGGGACAGCGATTCAAGAGACCCAGTACTTC
CASSATGTAIQETQYF
>TRBJ2-2|TRBV15|NA|NA
TGTGCCACCAGCAGAGAGAGGCGCGGGGAGCTGTTTTTT
CATSRERRGELFF
>TRBJ1-2|TRBV10-3|NA|few
TGTGCCATCAGCGCTAAACTGGGGGCGCGGAACTATGGCTACACCTTC
CAISAKLGARNYGYTF
>TRBJ1-1|TRBV29-1|NA|NA
TGCAGCGTTGATGGGGCCTATGAAGCTTTCTTT
CSVDGAYEAFF
>TRBJ1-6|TRBV5-1|TRBD1|NA
TGCGCCAGCAGCTTGTCGACAGGGTTACCATCACCCCTCCACTTT
CASSLSTGLPSPLHF
>TRBJ2-1|TRBV7-2|TRBD2|NA
TGTGCCAGCAGCCAACTAGCGGGGGGCACCTACAATGAGCAGTTCTTC
CASSQLAGGTYNEQFF
>TRBJ2-5|TRBV14|NA|NA
TGTGCCAGCAGCCAAGACGACATCGTCTACGGAAAAGAGACCCAGTACTTC
CASSQDDIVYGKETQYF
>TRBJ2-7|TRBV18|TRBD1|NA
TGTGCCAGCTCAGCCAACACGGGACAGAGCTACGAGCAGTACTTC
CASSANTGQSYEQYF
>TRBJ1-2|TRBV19|NA|few
TGTGCCAGTACTGGACAGCGGCGTATCTATGGCTACACCTTC
CASTGQRRIYGYTF
>TRBJ1-2|TRBV6-1|NA|few
TGTGCCAGCAGTTTGACCCCCGAGGAGGGCTACACCTTC
CASSLTPEEGYTF
>TRBJ2-5|TRBV6-5|TRBD1|once
TGTGCCAGCAGTTCACAGGGGGAGACCCAGTACTTC
CASSSQGETQYF